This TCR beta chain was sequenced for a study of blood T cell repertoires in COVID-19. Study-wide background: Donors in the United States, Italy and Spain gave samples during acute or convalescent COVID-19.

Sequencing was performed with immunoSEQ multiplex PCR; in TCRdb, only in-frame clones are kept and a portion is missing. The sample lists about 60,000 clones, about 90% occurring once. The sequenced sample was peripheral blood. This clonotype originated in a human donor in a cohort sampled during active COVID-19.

The CDR3 DNA reads as TGCGCCAGCAGCCCCCCGGGGAGGGGAGACGGCGGGGAGCTGTTTTTT. As protein: CASSPPGRGDGGELFF. The V and J genes are TRBV5-1 and TRBJ2-2, with TRBD2 matching 7 bases. The CDR3 spans 16 residues. The V segment lost 4 bases and the J segment 7 bases; nucleotides outside the gene matches: 13. CDR1 is SGHRS, CDR2 YFSETQ, per germline.